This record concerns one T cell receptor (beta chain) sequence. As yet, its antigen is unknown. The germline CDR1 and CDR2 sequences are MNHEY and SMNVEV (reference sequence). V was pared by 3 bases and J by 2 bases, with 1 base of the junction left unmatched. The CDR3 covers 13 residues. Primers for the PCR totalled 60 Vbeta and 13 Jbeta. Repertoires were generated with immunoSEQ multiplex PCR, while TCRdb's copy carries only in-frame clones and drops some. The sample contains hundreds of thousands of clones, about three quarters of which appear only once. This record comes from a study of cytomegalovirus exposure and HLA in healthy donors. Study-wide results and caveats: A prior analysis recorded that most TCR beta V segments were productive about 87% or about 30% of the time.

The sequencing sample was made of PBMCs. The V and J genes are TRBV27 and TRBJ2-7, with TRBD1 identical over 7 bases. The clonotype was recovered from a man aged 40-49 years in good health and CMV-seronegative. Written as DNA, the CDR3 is TGTGCCAGCAGTTTTCAGGGGGCCTACGAGCAGTACTTC. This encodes CASSFQGAYEQYF.